This is a list of T cell receptor beta chains from one sample in a study of blood T cell repertoires in COVID-19. Assay: immunoSEQ multiplex PCR; the TCRdb copy retains only in-frame clones and omits some. The repertoire holds about 180,000 clones, with approximately 85% as singletons. Material for sequencing was peripheral blood. The source is an elderly woman with acute or convalescent COVID-19. The CDR3 runs from the conserved cysteine through the conserved F or W. The D gene is left open where the match is weak. Size values are once, few and many counts, or a class for expanded clones, and some rows have none.

NA	TRBV11-3	TRBJ2-7	NA	TGTGCCAGCAGCTTAAGGGGAACCAACGAGCAGTACTTC	CASSLRGTNEQYF
NA	TRBV7-8	TRBJ1-1	NA	TGTGCCAGCAGCCCACCGGACAAATGGGACACTGAAGCTTTCTTT	CASSPPDKWDTEAFF
NA	TRBV5-1	TRBJ2-5	NA	TGCGCCAGCAGCTCCGGGGGAGAGACCCAGTACTTC	CASSSGGETQYF
NA	TRBV14	TRBJ2-7	NA	TGTGCCAGCAGCCAAGTTGGGAGAAGATTTCAGTACTTC	CASSQVGRRFQYF
NA	TRBV27	TRBJ2-1	TRBD2	TGTGCCAGCAGAACTCCGCTAGCGGGAGGATCCGGTGAGCAGTTCTTC	CASRTPLAGGSGEQFF
NA	TRBV30	TRBJ2-2	TRBD2	TGTGCCTGGACCCGACGGGGGGCGAACACCGGGGAGCTGTTTTTT	CAWTRRGANTGELFF
NA	TRBV5-1	TRBJ2-3	TRBD2	TGCGCCAGCAGCTTACTAGCGGGGAGCACAGATACGCAGTATTTT	CASSLLAGSTDTQYF
NA	TRBV6-1	TRBJ1-6	TRBD1	TGTGCCAGCAGCGAAACAGGGGGTTGGAGCTCCTATAATTCACCCCTCCACTTT	CASSETGGWSSYNSPLHF
NA	TRBV6-2/TRBV6-3	TRBJ1-2	TRBD1	TGTGCCAGCAGTTTTCCTACAGGGGTAGGCTACACCTTC	CASSFPTGVGYTF
once	TRBV10-3	TRBJ2-6	TRBD2	TGTGCCATCCGAGGACTAGCGGGGGTATATGGGGCCAACGTCCTGACTTTC	CAIRGLAGVYGANVLTF
NA	TRBV7-2	TRBJ2-5	NA	TGTGCCAGCAGCCATCAGGGGGGACAAGAGACCCAGTACTTC	CASSHQGGQETQYF
NA	TRBV9	TRBJ2-5	NA	TGTGCCAGCAGCCCCCGGACAGTGGAAGAGACCCAGTACTTC	CASSPRTVEETQYF
few	TRBV15	TRBJ2-1	NA	TGTGCCACCAGCAGAGATTGGGCTAGCACCAATGAGCAGTTCTTC	CATSRDWASTNEQFF
NA	TRBV19	TRBJ2-7	NA	TGTGCCAGTAGCCCTCTGGCGGGGACCTACGAGCAGTACTTC	CASSPLAGTYEQYF
NA	TRBV10-1	TRBJ1-1	TRBD1	TGCGCCAGCAGTGGCCACAGGGGGAACACTGAAGCTTTCTTT	CASSGHRGNTEAFF
NA	TRBV9	TRBJ2-5	TRBD2	TGTGCCAGCAGCGTAGCGGGAAGCGGGAGGATTGGGGGCCAAGAGACCCAGTACTTC	CASSVAGSGRIGGQETQYF
few	TRBV7-2	TRBJ1-5	NA	TGTGCCAGCAGCTCCGTTGGAGGGAATAGCAATCAGCCCCAGCATTTT	CASSSVGGNSNQPQHF
once	TRBV28	TRBJ1-4	NA	TGTGCCAGCAGGAGCAATAGGGGCTATAATGAAAAACTGTTTTTT	CASRSNRGYNEKLFF
NA	TRBV5-1	TRBJ2-2	TRBD1	TGCGCCAGCAGCCGAGGGACAGGGGGAACCGGGGAGCTGTTTTTT	CASSRGTGGTGELFF
NA	TRBV5-1	TRBJ1-1	NA	TGCGCCAGCAGCTTGGAGATGACAGGGAACACTGAAGCTTTCTTT	CASSLEMTGNTEAFF
NA	TRBV6-5	TRBJ1-4	NA	TGTGCCAGCAGCGGGACTGGGATTTATGAAAAACTGTTTTTT	CASSGTGIYEKLFF
NA	TRBV27	TRBJ2-5	NA	TGTGCCAGCAGTTTAAGTAGCGGTCCCCAAGAGACCCAGTACTTC	CASSLSSGPQETQYF
NA	TRBV7-8	TRBJ1-1	NA	TGTGCCAGCAGCTTAGTTTACGGGGGTTGGAACACTGAAGCTTTCTTT	CASSLVYGGWNTEAFF
NA	TRBV5-1	TRBJ1-2	NA	TGCGCCAGCAGCTTGGTGTCGCCAGGGGACTATGGCTACACCTTC	CASSLVSPGDYGYTF
NA	TRBV6-2/TRBV6-3	TRBJ1-3	NA	TGTGCCAGCAGTTACCAACGACATAGCTCTGGAAACACCATATATTTT	CASSYQRHSSGNTIYF
NA	TRBV27	TRBJ2-3	TRBD1	TGTGCCAGCAGTTCGCACCTCGGGACAGGGCCCGGATCAGATACGCAGTATTTT	CASSSHLGTGPGSDTQYF
NA	TRBV9	TRBJ2-1	TRBD2	TGTGCCAGCAGCCTGGGGGGGACTAGCGGGAACAATGAGCAGTTCTTC	CASSLGGTSGNNEQFF
NA	TRBV5-1	TRBJ2-3	NA	TGCGCCAGCAGCTTATCGGGACACAACACAGATACGCAGTATTTT	CASSLSGHNTDTQYF
NA	TRBV9	TRBJ2-5	TRBD1	TGTGCCAGCAGCGTATTACAGGGGGAGACCCAGTACTTC	CASSVLQGETQYF
NA	TRBV6-5	TRBJ2-5	NA	TGTGCCAGCACCCCGGGGGTGGCCCAGTACTTC	CASTPGVAQYF
few	TRBV5-4	TRBJ1-2	NA	TGTGCCAGCAGCCCGGACAGAAACTATGGCTACACCTTC	CASSPDRNYGYTF
NA	TRBV5-1	TRBJ1-5	TRBD1	TGCGCCAGCAGCTCTGGGACAGGGAAGCAGCCCCAGCATTTT	CASSSGTGKQPQHF
NA	TRBV5-1	TRBJ1-2	NA	TGCGCCAGCAGCTTGGCACAGAACTATGGCTACACCTTC	CASSLAQNYGYTF
NA	TRBV10-1	TRBJ2-7	TRBD1	TGCGCCAGCAGTGGTGGGGACAGAGAATACTACGAGCAGTACTTC	CASSGGDREYYEQYF
NA	TRBV9	TRBJ2-1	TRBD2	TGTGCCAGCAGCGTTGGACTAGCGTACAATGAGCAGTTCTTC	CASSVGLAYNEQFF
once	TRBV6-5	TRBJ2-3	NA	TGTGCCAGCAGTACCCAGACGGGGAGCACAGATACGCAGTATTTT	CASSTQTGSTDTQYF
NA	TRBV5-6	TRBJ2-6	TRBD1	TGTGCCAGCACAAGGACAGGGACCTCTGGGGCCAACGTCCTGACTTTC	CASTRTGTSGANVLTF
NA	TRBV5-1	TRBJ1-1	NA	TGCGCCAGCAGTGTAACAGGACAGAGGAACACTGAAGCTTTCTTT	CASSVTGQRNTEAFF
NA	TRBV19	TRBJ1-2	NA	TGTGCCACCTCTCGTGGGGGCGCCTATGGCTACACCTTC	CATSRGGAYGYTF
NA	TRBV5-1	TRBJ1-1	TRBD1	TGCGCCAGCAGCTGGGGACAGGGTGTCACTGAAGCTTTCTTT	CASSWGQGVTEAFF
NA	TRBV6-5	TRBJ1-6	TRBD1	TGTGCCAGCAGTTTAGACAGGGCCTCCTATAATTCACCCCTCCACTTT	CASSLDRASYNSPLHF
NA	TRBV18	TRBJ2-5	NA	TGTGCCAGCTCGAGGACAGTCCCTGGCACGGAGACCCAGTACTTC	CASSRTVPGTETQYF
few	TRBV6-4	TRBJ2-1	NA	TGTGCCAGCAGTGACTCGACTACTGACGAGTACAATGAGCAGTTCTTC	CASSDSTTDEYNEQFF
NA	TRBV7-2	TRBJ1-4	NA	TGTGCCAGCAGCTTAGCGCGCCAGGGGATTGAAAAACTGTTTTTT	CASSLARQGIEKLFF
NA	TRBV29-1	TRBJ1-3	NA	TGCAGCGCCTTAGGCGGTTCTGGAAACACCATATATTTT	CSALGGSGNTIYF